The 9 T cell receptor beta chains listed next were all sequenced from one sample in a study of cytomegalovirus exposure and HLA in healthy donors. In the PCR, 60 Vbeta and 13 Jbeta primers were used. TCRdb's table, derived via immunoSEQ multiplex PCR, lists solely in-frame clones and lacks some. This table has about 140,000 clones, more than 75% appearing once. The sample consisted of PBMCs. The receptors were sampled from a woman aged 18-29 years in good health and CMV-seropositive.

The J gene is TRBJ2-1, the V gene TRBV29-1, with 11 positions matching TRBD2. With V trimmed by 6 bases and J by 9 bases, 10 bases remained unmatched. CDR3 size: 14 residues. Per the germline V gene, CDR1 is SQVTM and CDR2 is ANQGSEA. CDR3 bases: TGCAGCGTGGAGATTAGCGGGGGGGCCGTTGAGCAGTTCTTC. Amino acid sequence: CSVEISGGAVEQFF.

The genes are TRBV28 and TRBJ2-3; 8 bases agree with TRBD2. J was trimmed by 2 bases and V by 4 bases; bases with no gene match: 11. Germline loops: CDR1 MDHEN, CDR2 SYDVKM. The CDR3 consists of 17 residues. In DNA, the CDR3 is TGTGCCAGCAGTTCGGGGGGCGGGGGGACCAACACAGATACGCAGTATTTT. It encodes CASSSGGGGTNTDTQYF.

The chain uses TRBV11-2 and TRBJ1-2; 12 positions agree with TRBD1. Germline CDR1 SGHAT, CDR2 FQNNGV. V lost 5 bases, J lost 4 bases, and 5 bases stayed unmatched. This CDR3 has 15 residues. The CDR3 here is CASSRTGQGAYGYTF. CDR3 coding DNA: TGTGCCAGCAGCCGAACGGGACAGGGGGCCTATGGCTACACCTTC.

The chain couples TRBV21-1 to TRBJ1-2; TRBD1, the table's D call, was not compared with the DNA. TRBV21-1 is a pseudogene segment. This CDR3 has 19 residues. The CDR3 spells CASSKGKGRTGQTNYGYTF. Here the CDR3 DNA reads TGTGCCAGCAGCAAAGGGAAAGGCCGGACGGGACAGACTAACTATGGCTACACCTTC.

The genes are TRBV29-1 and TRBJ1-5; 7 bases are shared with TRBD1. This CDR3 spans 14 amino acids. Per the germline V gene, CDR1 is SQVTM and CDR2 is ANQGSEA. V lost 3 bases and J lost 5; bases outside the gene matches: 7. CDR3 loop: CSVEQGGMHQPQHF. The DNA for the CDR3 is TGCAGCGTTGAGCAGGGGGGAATGCATCAGCCCCAGCATTTT.

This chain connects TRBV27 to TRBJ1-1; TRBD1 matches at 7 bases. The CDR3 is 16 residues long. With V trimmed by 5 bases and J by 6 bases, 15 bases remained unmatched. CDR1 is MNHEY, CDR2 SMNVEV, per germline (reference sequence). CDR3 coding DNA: TGTGCCAGCAGTCGACGGACAGGAAGTGTAGGTGCTGAAGCTTTCTTT. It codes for CASSRRTGSVGAEAFF.

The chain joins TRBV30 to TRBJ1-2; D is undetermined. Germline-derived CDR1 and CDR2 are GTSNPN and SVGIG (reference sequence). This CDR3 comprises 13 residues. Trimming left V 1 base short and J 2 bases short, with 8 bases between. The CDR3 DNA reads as TGTGCCTGGAGTGACGAGGGAAACTATGGCTACACCTTC. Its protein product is CAWSDEGNYGYTF.

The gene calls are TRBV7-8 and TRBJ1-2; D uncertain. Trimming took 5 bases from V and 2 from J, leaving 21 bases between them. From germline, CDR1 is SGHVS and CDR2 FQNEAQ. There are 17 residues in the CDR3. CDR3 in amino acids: CASSPTFVQTGNYGYTF. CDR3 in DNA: TGTGCCAGCAGCCCTACTTTCGTCCAAACGGGAAACTATGGCTACACCTTC.

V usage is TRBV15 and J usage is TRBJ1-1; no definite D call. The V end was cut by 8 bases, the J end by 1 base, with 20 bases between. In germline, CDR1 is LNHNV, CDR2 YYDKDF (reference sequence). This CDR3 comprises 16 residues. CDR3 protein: CATPTASSAPNTEAFF. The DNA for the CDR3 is TGTGCCACCCCCACAGCTTCCTCCGCCCCGAACACTGAAGCTTTCTTT.